A selection of T cell receptor beta chains follows, all from one sample in a study of cytomegalovirus exposure and HLA in healthy donors. Profiled with immunoSEQ multiplex PCR; TCRdb holds only in-frame clones, not every one. Recorded for this sample: 150,000 to 200,000 clones. The sample was PBMCs. These receptors originate from a young woman in good health and CMV-seropositive. CDR3s include the opening cysteine and the closing phenylalanine or tryptophan. Fields, in order: V gene, J gene, CDR3 protein.

>TRBV5-1|TRBJ1-5
CASSLGPEGGDNQPQHF
>TRBV5-1|TRBJ2-7
CASSFSGQEQYF
>TRBV5-1|TRBJ1-6
CASSEGSSYNSPLHF
>TRBV9|TRBJ2-7
CASSAPGLYEQYF
>TRBV6-5|TRBJ2-5
CASSPGLAGGGEQYF
>TRBV5-1|TRBJ1-4
CASSMTGQGRVEKLFF
>TRBV15|TRBJ2-5
CATSRGGNRGSAAQYF
>TRBV5-1|TRBJ2-7
CASRFLGGRFYEQYF
>TRBV6-1|TRBJ2-3
CASRDRGLTDTQYF
>TRBV4-1|TRBJ2-7
CANSQGAGTYEQYF
>TRBV6-5|TRBJ2-5
CASSIGTIQETQYF
>TRBV5-1|TRBJ1-1
CASSMGEATEAFF
>TRBV7-9|TRBJ1-2
CASSLEDRNYGYTF
>TRBV5-8|TRBJ1-2
CASSLDRGANYGYTF
>TRBV6-6|TRBJ2-3
CASRPTQNTDTQYF
>TRBV30|TRBJ1-2
CAWTQGLVYGYTF
>TRBV6-5|TRBJ2-2
CASSRDRVSRELFF
>TRBV27|TRBJ2-3
CASRSGSDTQYF
>TRBV29-1|TRBJ2-1
CSAATNYNEQFF
>TRBV27|TRBJ1-2
CASRPYSVGTGANYGYTF
>TRBV6-4|TRBJ2-5
CASSRLAGPQETQYF
>TRBV4-2|TRBJ1-2
CASSAGQGANYGYTF
>TRBV9|TRBJ2-1
CASSGRGQNEQFF
>TRBV7-2|TRBJ2-7
CASSLGQSEQYF
>TRBV9|TRBJ2-2
CASTLTGRDTGELFF
>TRBV4-2|TRBJ2-1
CASSQELAGGAYNEQFF
>TRBV7-7|TRBJ2-6
CASSPYMTGENVLTF
>TRBV10-1|TRBJ2-3
CASSSSGIGDTQYF
>TRBV10-3|TRBJ1-5
CAISDRGYIQPQHF
>TRBV5-1|TRBJ2-1
CASSSDSYNEQFF
>TRBV6-5|-
CASSYAETYEQYF
>TRBV18|TRBJ1-1
CAITTGMNTEAFF
>TRBV19|TRBJ1-3
CASSYRDRNLHLSGNTIYF
>TRBV9|TRBJ2-1
CASSPGQFF
>TRBV6-5|TRBJ2-5
CASSYDRVETQYF
>TRBV19|TRBJ2-1
CASSESGSSYNEQFF
>TRBV5-1|TRBJ2-5
CASSPRLAQETQYF
>TRBV29-1|TRBJ1-1
CSVEDLGQNTEAFF
>TRBV4-1|TRBJ2-5
CASSQLPGQGKTQYF
>TRBV7-8|TRBJ1-2
CASSYVDRPLYGYTF
>TRBV29-1|TRBJ2-7
CSTSPGLGGEQYF
>TRBV6-5|TRBJ2-7
CASSPRLGHEQYF
>TRBV19|TRBJ1-6
CASRTGGNSPLHF
>TRBV9|TRBJ1-2
CASSVDARGANYGYTF
>TRBV11-2|TRBJ2-1
CASSLDRATYNEQFF
>TRBV4-2|TRBJ2-2
CASSPKLGQSTGELFF